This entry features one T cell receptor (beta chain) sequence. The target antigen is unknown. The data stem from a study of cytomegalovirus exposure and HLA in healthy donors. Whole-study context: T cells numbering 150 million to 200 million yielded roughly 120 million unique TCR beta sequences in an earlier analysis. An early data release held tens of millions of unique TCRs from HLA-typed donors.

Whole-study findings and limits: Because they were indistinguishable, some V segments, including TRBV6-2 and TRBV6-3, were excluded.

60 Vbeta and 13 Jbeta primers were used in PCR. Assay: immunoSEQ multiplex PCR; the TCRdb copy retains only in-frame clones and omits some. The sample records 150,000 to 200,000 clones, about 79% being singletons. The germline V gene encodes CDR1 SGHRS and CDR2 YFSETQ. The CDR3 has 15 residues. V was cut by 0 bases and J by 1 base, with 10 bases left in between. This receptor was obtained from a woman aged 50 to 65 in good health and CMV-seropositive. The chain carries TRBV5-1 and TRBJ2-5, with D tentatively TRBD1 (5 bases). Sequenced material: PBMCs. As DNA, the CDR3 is TGCGCCAGCAGCTTGGGTCAGGGTTCCCAAGAGACCCAGTACTTC. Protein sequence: CASSLGQGSQETQYF. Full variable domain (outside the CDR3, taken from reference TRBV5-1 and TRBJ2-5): KAGVTQTPRYLIKTRGQQVTLSCSPISGHRSVSWYQQTPGQGLQFLFEYFSETQRNKGNFPGRFSGRQFSNSRSEMNVSTLELGDSALYLCASSLGQGSQETQYFGPGTRLLVL.